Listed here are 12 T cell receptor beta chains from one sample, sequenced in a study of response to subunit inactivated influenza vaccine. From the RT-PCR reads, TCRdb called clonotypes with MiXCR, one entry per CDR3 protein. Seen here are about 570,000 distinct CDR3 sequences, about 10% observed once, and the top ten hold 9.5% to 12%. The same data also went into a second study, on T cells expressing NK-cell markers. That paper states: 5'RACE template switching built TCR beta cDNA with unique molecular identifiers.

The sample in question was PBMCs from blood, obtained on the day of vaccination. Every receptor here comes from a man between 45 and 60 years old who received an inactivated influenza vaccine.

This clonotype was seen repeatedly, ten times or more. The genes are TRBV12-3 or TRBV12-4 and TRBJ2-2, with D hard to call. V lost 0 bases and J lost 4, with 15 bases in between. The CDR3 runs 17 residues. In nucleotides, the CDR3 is TGTGCCAGCAGTTTAGCTCTTACCAGCCGGGCCACCGGGGAGCTGTTTTTT. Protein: CASSLALTSRATGELFF.

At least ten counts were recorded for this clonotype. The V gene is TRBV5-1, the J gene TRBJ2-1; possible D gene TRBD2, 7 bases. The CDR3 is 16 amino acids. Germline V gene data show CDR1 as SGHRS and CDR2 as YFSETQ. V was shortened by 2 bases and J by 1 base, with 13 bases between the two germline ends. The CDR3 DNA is TGCGCCAGCAGCTTAGGGGGGAGGGGGTCCTACAATGAGCAGTTCTTC. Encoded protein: CASSLGGRGSYNEQFF.

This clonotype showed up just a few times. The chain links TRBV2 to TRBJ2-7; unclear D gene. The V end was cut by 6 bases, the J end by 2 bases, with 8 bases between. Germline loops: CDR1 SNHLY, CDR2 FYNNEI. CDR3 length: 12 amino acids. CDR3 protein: CASSYAPYEQYF. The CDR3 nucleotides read TGTGCCAGCAGCTACGCGCCCTACGAGCAGTACTTC.

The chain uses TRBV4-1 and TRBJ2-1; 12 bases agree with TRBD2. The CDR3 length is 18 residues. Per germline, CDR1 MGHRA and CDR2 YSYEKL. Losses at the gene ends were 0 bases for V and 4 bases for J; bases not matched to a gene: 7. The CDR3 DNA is TGCGCCAGCAGCCAAGATGGGTCTAGCGGGGGGGTATACAATGAGCAGTTCTTC. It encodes CASSQDGSSGGVYNEQFF.

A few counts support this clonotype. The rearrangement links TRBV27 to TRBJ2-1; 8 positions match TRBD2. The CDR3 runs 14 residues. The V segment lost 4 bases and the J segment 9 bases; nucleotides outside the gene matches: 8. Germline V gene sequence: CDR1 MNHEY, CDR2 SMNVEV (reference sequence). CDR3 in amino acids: CASSSTGGPGEQFF. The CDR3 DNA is TGTGCCAGCAGTTCTACGGGAGGGCCGGGTGAGCAGTTCTTC.

CDR3 nucleotides: TGTGCCAGCACGGGGGATCCCACTGAAGCTTTCTTT. Its translation: CASTGDPTEAFF. The chain has TRBV6-6 and TRBJ1-1; tentative D call: TRBD1 (5 bases). Germline lookup yields CDR1 MNHNY and CDR2 SVGAGI (reference sequence). The CDR3 has 12 residues. The germline V and J ends were trimmed by 7 bases and 4 bases, with 10 bases remaining between them.

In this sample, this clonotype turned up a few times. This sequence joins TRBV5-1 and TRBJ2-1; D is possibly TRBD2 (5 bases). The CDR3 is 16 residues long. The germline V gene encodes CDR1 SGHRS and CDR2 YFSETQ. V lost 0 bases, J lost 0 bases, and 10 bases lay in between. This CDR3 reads CASSLDGVSSYNEQFF. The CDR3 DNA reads TGCGCCAGCAGCTTGGACGGGGTAAGCTCCTACAATGAGCAGTTCTTC.

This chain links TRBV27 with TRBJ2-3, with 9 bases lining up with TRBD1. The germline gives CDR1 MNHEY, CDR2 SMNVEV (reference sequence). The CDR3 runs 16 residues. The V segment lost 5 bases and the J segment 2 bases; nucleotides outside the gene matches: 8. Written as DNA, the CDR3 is TGTGCCAGCAGTCTGACCGGGACAGGGTACACAGATACGCAGTATTTT. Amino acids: CASSLTGTGYTDTQYF.

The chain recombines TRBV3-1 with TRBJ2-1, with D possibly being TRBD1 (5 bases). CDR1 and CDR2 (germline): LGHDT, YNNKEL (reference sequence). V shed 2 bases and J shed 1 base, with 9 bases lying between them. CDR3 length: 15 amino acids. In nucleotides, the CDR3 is TGTGCCAGCAGCCAACAGGGTGGTTCCTACAATGAGCAGTTCTTC. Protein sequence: CASSQQGGSYNEQFF.

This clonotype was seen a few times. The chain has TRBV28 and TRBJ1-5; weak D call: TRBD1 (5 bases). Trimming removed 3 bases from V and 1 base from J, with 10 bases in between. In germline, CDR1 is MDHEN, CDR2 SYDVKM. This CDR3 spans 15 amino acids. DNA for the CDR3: TGTGCCAGCAGTTTCCGGGGGAGCAGCAATCAGCCCCAGCATTTT. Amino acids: CASSFRGSSNQPQHF.

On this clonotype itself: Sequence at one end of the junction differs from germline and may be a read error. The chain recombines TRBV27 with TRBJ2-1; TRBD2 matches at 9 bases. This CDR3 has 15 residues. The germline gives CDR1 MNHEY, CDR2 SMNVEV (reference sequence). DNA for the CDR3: TGTGCCACCAGTTTGAGACTAGCGGTCTACAATGAGCAGTTCTTC. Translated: CATSLRLAVYNEQFF.

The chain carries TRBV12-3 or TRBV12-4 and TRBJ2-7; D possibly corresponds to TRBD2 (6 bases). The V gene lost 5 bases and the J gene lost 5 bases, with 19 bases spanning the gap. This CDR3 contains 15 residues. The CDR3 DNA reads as TGTGCCAGCAGTGGGGGGAGTAATGGTGGGGACGAGCAGTACTTC. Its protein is CASSGGSNGGDEQYF.